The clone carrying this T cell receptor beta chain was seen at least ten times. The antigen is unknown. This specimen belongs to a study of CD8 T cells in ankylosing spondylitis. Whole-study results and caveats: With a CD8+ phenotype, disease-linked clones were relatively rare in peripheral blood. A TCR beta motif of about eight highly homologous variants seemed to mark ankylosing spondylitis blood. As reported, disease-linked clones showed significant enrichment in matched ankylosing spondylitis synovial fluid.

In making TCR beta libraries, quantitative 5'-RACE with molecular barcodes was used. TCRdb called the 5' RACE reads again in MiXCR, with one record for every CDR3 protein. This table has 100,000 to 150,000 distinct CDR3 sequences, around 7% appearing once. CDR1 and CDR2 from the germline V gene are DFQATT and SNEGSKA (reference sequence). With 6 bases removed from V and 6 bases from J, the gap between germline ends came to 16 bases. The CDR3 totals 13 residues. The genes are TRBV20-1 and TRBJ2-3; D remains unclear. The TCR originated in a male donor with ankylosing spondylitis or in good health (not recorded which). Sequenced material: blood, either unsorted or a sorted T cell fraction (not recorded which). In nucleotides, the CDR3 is TGCAGTGCCAAGGATCCGACCGGGGATACGCAGTATTTT. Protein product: CSAKDPTGDTQYF.